This T cell receptor beta chain was recorded in a study of T cells after yellow fever vaccination. In the study overall: Preparation of the low-cell-number fractions used SMART-Seq v4 Ultra Low Input.

This clonotype has a count of ten or more. Antigen: not known. TCRdb itself ran the 5' RACE reads through MiXCR, one entry per CDR3 protein. The sample consists of 250,000 or so distinct CDR3 sequences, about 3.9% of them appearing once. Germline loops: CDR1 MDHEN, CDR2 SYDVKM. CDR3 size: 15 residues. Trimming removed 6 bases at V and 7 bases at J, with 19 bases between. Findings of the study overall: Subsequent booster samples again held most clones from primary vaccination (approximately 95% CD4, approximately 86% CD8). From the bulk population, abundant clonotypes could contaminate and appear within FACS-sorted repertoires.

This TCR derives from a man younger than 35 who received the YFV17D yellow fever vaccine. The V gene is TRBV28, the J gene TRBJ1-5; weak D call: TRBD1 (6 bases). The starting material was PBMCs, obtained 15 days after the yellow fever booster vaccination. This CDR3 reads CASRTKKTGGQPQHF. The CDR3, as DNA: TGTGCCAGCAGAACTAAAAAGACGGGGGGCCAGCCCCAGCATTTT. The full variable domain, completed using reference TRBV28 and TRBJ1-5, is DVKVTQSSRYLVKRTGEKVFLECVQDMDHENMFWYRQDPGLGLRLIYFSYDVKMKEKGDIPEGYSVSREKKERFSLILESASTNQTSMYLCASRTKKTGGQPQHFGDGTRLSIL.